This TCR beta chain was recovered during a study of blood T cell repertoires in COVID-19. In the original workflow: Counts of nucleated cells, estimated from reference gene primer amplification, were obtained. Clones were read by immunoSEQ multiplex PCR, and TCRdb kept only the in-frame ones, dropping some. V and J calls and clone size are given by that table; D and trimming were obtained from the DNA. The sample has 55,000 to 65,000 clones, approximately 88% seen once. Trimming cost V 1 base and J 3 bases, with 10 bases left between them. The CDR3 is 16 residues long. Germline V gives CDR1 SNHLY, CDR2 FYNNEI. Seattle participants joined during active infection and were tracked over time.

The sample taken for sequencing was peripheral blood. The J gene is TRBJ1-6, the V gene TRBV2; maybe TRBD1 (6 bases). This receptor was identified in a man in his thirties or forties with COVID-19, enrolled during active disease. The CDR3 DNA is TGTGCCAGCAGTGAAGAGGACAGCAACTATAATTCACCCCTCCACTTT. Its translation: CASSEEDSNYNSPLHF. Using reference TRBV2 and TRBJ1-6 for the parts outside the CDR3, the full variable domain is EPEVTQTPSHQVTQMGQEVILRCVPISNHLYFYWYRQILGQKVEFLVSFYNNEISEKSEIFDDQFSVERPDGSNFTLKIRSTKLEDSAMYFCASSEEDSNYNSPLHFGNGTRLTVT.